The 14 T cell receptor beta chains listed next were all sequenced from one sample in a study of blood T cell repertoires in COVID-19. Profiled with immunoSEQ multiplex PCR; TCRdb holds only in-frame clones, not every one. The sample consists of about 440,000 clones, roughly 89% of them appearing once. Input material: peripheral blood. The receptors shown here come from a woman aged 25 to 45 with acute or convalescent COVID-19.

J is TRBJ1-3 and V is TRBV15; a weak D match, TRBD1 (6 bases). The V gene's germline CDR1 is LNHNV and CDR2 YYDKDF (reference sequence). The CDR3 runs 16 residues. V lost 4 bases and J 0 bases, leaving 13 bases between the germline ends. The CDR3, as DNA: TGTGCCACCAGCACAAGACAGGCTTCCTCTGGAAACACCATATATTTT. Translation: CATSTRQASSGNTIYF. The variable domain in full, with the rest retrieved from reference TRBV15 and TRBJ1-3, is DAMVIQNPRYQVTQFGKPVTLSCSQTLNHNVMYWYQQKSSQAPKLLFHYYDKDFNNEADTPDNFQSRRPNTSFCFLDIRSPGLGDTAMYLCATSTRQASSGNTIYFGEGSWLTVV.

The chain is built from TRBV7-2 and TRBJ2-6; D possibly corresponds to TRBD1 (5 bases). Germline V gives CDR1 SGHTA, CDR2 FQGNSA. The CDR3 runs 17 residues. Trimming took 2 bases from V and 0 from J, leaving 11 bases between them. The CDR3: CASSLRGASSGANVLTF. The CDR3 DNA reads as TGTGCCAGCAGCTTACGTGGGGCGAGCTCTGGGGCCAACGTCCTGACTTTC.

The chain recombines TRBV6-5 with TRBJ2-3, with D unresolved. Germline V CDR1 and CDR2: MNHEY, SVGAGI. The CDR3 has 15 residues. Between the trimmed V and J ends, which lost 8 bases and 2 bases, there was a span of 17 bases. The CDR3 region has the DNA TGTGCCAGCCGGTCTTGGAGTCGGGTCACAGATACGCAGTATTTT. Residues: CASRSWSRVTDTQYF.

The chain combines TRBV7-9 with TRBJ1-6, with 8 positions matching TRBD1. Germline V gives CDR1 SEHNR, CDR2 FQNEAQ (reference sequence). The CDR3 spans 15 residues. J gave up 6 bases and V 3 bases, and 4 bases lay outside the gene matches. The CDR3 nucleotides read TGTGCCAGCAGCTTTGGACAGGGTGTTAATTCACCCCTCCACTTT. The encoded protein is CASSFGQGVNSPLHF.

This chain connects TRBV6-5 to TRBJ1-2; D gene uncertain. Germline V gene data show CDR1 as MNHEY and CDR2 as SVGAGI. V was clipped by 4 bases and J by 0 bases, with 9 bases between them. This CDR3 is 14 amino acids long. CDR3 region: CASSSAEANYGYTF. In nucleotides, the CDR3 is TGTGCCAGCAGTTCTGCCGAGGCTAACTATGGCTACACCTTC.

For the CDR3, the DNA is TGTGCCAGCAGCTTCTCCGGGACAGCCTCCTACGAGCAGTACTTC. Translating gives CASSFSGTASYEQYF. The J gene is TRBJ2-7, the V gene TRBV7-9; 7 nucleotides align to TRBD1. Germline loops: CDR1 SEHNR, CDR2 FQNEAQ (reference sequence). The CDR3 extends over 15 amino acids. Trimming removed 3 bases from V and 0 bases from J; junction bases left unmatched: 5.

DNA for the CDR3: TGTGCCACCATGGTGTTAGCGGGGAGCACAGATACGCAGTATTTT. This translates into CATMVLAGSTDTQYF. The chain joins TRBV6-5 to TRBJ2-3, with TRBD2 identical over 8 bases. CDR1 MNHEY and CDR2 SVGAGI come from the germline V gene. This CDR3 contains 15 residues. Trimming cost V 10 bases and J 0 bases; bases outside gene matches: 9.

The chain links TRBV7-2 to TRBJ2-7; 9 bases map to TRBD2. The CDR3 is made up of 16 amino acids. Trimming took 4 bases from V and 3 from J; bases not matched to a gene: 10. Germline CDR1 reads SGHTA; CDR2 reads FQGNSA. CDR3 DNA sequence: TGTGCCAGCAGCTCCTCGTGGGAGCGGGGGGACTACGAGCAGTACTTC. Translating gives CASSSSWERGDYEQYF. Using reference TRBV7-2 and TRBJ2-7 for the parts outside the CDR3, the full variable domain is GAGVSQSPSNKVTEKGKDVELRCDPISGHTALYWYRQSLGQGLEFLIYFQGNSAPDKSGLPSDRFSAERTGGSVSTLTIQRTQQEDSAVYLCASSSSWERGDYEQYFGPGTRLTVT.

This clone was seen just once. CDR3 sequence: CASSLDGGAFEQFF. The DNA for the CDR3 is TGTGCCAGCAGCTTAGACGGGGGGGCATTTGAGCAGTTCTTC. The genes are TRBV7-3 and TRBJ2-1; 8 nucleotides match TRBD2. Germline values: CDR1 SGHTA, CDR2 FQGTGA. V gave up 2 bases and J gave up 9 bases; unmatched junction bases: 6. The CDR3 length is 14 residues.

J is TRBJ2-7 and V is TRBV9, with a possible D match to TRBD1 (6 bases). This CDR3 is built from 16 residues. From germline, CDR1 is SGDLS and CDR2 YYNGEE. With 4 bases removed from V and 3 bases from J, the gap between germline ends came to 20 bases. The CDR3 loop reads CASSTTTGPGVYEQYF. The CDR3 DNA reads TGTGCCAGCAGCACAACAACGGGACCAGGGGTCTACGAGCAGTACTTC.

The V gene is TRBV24-1, the J gene TRBJ2-2; 7 nucleotides line up with TRBD2. CDR3 length: 15 amino acids. CDR1 KGHDR and CDR2 SFDVKD come from the germline V gene. Trimming removed 4 bases from V and 6 bases from J; junction bases left unmatched: 7. CDR3: CATSDLGTKAGELFF. The CDR3 DNA sequence: TGTGCCACCAGTGACCTCGGGACTAAGGCCGGGGAGCTGTTTTTT.

The chain joins TRBV27 to TRBJ1-6, with 7 bases matching TRBD1. The junction had 7 bases not matched to a gene; V was cut back by 4 bases and J by 7 bases. Per the germline V gene, CDR1 is MNHEY and CDR2 is SMNVEV (reference sequence). The length of the CDR3 is 15 residues. The DNA of the CDR3 is TGTGCCAGCAGTTCTATCCGGGACAGAAATTCACCCCTCCACTTT. Residues: CASSSIRDRNSPLHF.

This chain joins TRBV7-2 and TRBJ2-7, with D unresolved. V was pared by 2 bases and J by 4 bases, with 9 bases between. CDR3 length: 13 amino acids. CDR1 and CDR2 from the germline V gene are SGHTA and FQGNSA. The CDR3 DNA reads as TGTGCCAGCAGCTTATCTATGTCGTACGAGCAGTACTTC. It is translated as CASSLSMSYEQYF.

V and J are TRBV7-3 and TRBJ2-1; 8 bases line up with TRBD1. CDR1 and CDR2 from the germline V gene are SGHTA and FQGTGA. The ends lost 5 bases at V and 6 bases at J; junction bases unmatched: 9. This CDR3 has 15 amino acids. The CDR3: CASSANRQGSNEQFF. Here the CDR3 DNA reads TGTGCCAGCAGCGCAAACCGACAGGGGTCCAATGAGCAGTTCTTC.